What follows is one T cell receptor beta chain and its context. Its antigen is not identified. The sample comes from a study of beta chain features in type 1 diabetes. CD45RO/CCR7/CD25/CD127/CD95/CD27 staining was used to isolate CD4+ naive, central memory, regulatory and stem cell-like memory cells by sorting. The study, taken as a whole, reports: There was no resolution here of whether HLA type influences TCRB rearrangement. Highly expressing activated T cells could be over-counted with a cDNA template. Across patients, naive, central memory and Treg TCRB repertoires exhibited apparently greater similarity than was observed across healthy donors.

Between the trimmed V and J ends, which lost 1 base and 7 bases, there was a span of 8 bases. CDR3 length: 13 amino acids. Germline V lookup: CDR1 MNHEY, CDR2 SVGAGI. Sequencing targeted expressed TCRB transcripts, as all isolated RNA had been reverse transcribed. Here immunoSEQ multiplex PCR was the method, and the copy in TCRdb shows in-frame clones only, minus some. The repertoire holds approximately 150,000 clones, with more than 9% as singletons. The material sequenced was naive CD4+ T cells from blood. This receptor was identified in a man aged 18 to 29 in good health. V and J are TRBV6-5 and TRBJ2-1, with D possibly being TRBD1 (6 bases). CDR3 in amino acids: CASSYLQGNEQFF. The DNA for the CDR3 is TGTGCCAGCAGTTACTTACAGGGAAATGAGCAGTTCTTC.